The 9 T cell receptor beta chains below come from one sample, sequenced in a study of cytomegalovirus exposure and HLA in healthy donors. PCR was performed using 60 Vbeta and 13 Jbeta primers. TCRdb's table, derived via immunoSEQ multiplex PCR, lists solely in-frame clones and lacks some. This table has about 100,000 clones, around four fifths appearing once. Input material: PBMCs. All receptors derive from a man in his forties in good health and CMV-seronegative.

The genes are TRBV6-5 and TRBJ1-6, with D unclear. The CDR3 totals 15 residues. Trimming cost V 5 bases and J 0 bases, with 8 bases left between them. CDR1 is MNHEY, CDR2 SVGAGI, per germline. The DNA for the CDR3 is TGTGCCAGCAGTCTAGCGGTCTCCTATAATTCACCCCTCCACTTT. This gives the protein CASSLAVSYNSPLHF.

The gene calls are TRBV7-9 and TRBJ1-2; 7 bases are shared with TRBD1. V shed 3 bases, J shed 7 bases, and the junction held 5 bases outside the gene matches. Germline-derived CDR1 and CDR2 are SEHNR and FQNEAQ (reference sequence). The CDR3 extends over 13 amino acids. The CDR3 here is CASSFARGSGYTF. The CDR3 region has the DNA TGTGCCAGCAGCTTTGCCAGGGGGTCTGGCTACACCTTC.

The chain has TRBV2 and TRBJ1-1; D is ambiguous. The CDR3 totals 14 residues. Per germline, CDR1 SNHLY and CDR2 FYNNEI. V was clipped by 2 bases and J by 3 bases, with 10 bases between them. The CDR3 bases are TGTGCCAGCAGTGAAAGGCAGGACTACACTGAAGCTTTCTTT. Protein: CASSERQDYTEAFF.

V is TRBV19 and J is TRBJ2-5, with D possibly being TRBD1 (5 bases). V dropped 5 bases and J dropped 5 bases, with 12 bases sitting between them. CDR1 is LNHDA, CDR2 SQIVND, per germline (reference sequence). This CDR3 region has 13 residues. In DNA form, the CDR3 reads TGTGCCAGTAGTGGAAGGGGCGAGGAGACCCAGTACTTC. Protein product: CASSGRGEETQYF.

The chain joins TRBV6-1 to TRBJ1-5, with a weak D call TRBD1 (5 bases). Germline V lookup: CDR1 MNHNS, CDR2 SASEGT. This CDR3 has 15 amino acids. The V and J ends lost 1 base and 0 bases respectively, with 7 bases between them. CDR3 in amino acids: CASSEEGYSNQPQHF. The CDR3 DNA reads TGTGCCAGCAGTGAAGAGGGGTATAGCAATCAGCCCCAGCATTTT.

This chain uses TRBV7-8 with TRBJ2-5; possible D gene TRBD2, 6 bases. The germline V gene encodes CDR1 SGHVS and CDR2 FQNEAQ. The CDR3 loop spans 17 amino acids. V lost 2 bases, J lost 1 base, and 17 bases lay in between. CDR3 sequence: CASSLSTAGLLQETQYF. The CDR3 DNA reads TGTGCCAGCAGCTTATCAACCGCGGGACTGCTCCAAGAGACCCAGTACTTC.

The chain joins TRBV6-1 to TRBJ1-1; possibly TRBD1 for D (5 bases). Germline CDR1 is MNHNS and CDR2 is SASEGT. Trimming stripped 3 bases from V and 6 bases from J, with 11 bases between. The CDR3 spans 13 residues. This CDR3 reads CASSDGWGAEAFF. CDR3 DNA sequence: TGTGCCAGCAGTGACGGTTGGGGGGCTGAAGCTTTCTTT.

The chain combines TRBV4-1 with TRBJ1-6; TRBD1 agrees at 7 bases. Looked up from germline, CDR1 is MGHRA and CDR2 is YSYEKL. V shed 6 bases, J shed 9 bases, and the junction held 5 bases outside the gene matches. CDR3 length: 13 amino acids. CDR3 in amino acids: CASRATGFSPLHF. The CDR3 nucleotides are TGCGCCAGCAGGGCGACAGGGTTTTCACCCCTCCACTTT.

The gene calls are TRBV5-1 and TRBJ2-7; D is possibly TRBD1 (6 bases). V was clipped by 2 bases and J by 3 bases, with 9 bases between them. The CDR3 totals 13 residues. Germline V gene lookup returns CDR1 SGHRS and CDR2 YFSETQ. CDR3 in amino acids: CASSLGQIYEQYF. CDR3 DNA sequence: TGCGCCAGCAGCTTAGGACAGATCTACGAGCAGTACTTC. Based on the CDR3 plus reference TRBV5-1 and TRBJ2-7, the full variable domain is KAGVTQTPRYLIKTRGQQVTLSCSPISGHRSVSWYQQTPGQGLQFLFEYFSETQRNKGNFPGRFSGRQFSNSRSEMNVSTLELGDSALYLCASSLGQIYEQYFGPGTRLTVT.